This T cell receptor beta chain came from a study of blood T cell repertoires in COVID-19. The method was immunoSEQ multiplex PCR; TCRdb's version includes in-frame clones alone and lacks a portion of them. The sample has around 320,000 clones; roughly 90% are singletons. The CDR3 sequence is 19 residues long. Trimming at V came to 4 bases and at J to 5 bases, leaving 20 bases not matched to a gene. In germline, CDR1 is SNHLY, CDR2 FYNNEI. This clone was recorded once. Sequenced sample: peripheral blood. This receptor was identified in a woman aged 25-40 years with COVID-19, enrolled during active disease. The genes are TRBV2 and TRBJ1-1; 9 nucleotides align to TRBD1. The CDR3 protein is CASSARKGTGRGRRTEAFF. DNA of the CDR3: TGTGCCAGCAGTGCCCGAAAAGGGACAGGGAGGGGTAGGAGGACTGAAGCTTTCTTT.